This is a list of T cell receptor beta chains from one sample in a study of cytomegalovirus exposure and HLA in healthy donors. Assay used: immunoSEQ multiplex PCR; TCRdb lists only in-frame clones, some missing. The sample has fewer than 200,000 clones, roughly 83% seen once. The sample consisted of PBMCs. The receptors originated from a man aged 25-40 years in good health and CMV-seronegative. Both conserved end residues are part of each CDR3. The order of the fields is D gene, V gene, J gene, CDR3 protein. D genes are given only for firm matches.

D gene: TRBD1
V gene: TRBV28
J gene: TRBJ1-5
CDR3 protein: CASDTRQGGQPQHF

D gene: TRBD1
V gene: TRBV28
J gene: TRBJ1-5
CDR3 protein: CASSFNLGQDSNQPQHF

D gene: .
V gene: TRBV7-9
J gene: TRBJ2-1
CDR3 protein: CASSPQGHEQFF

D gene: TRBD2
V gene: TRBV28
J gene: TRBJ2-1
CDR3 protein: CASSGGTSGRYEQFF

D gene: TRBD1
V gene: TRBV18
J gene: TRBJ1-5
CDR3 protein: CASSLTGVQPQHF

D gene: TRBD1
V gene: TRBV11-3
J gene: TRBJ1-3
CDR3 protein: CASRDRGTSSTGNTIYF

D gene: TRBD1
V gene: TRBV5-1
J gene: TRBJ1-2
CDR3 protein: CASSNGQGINYGYTF

D gene: TRBD2
V gene: TRBV2
J gene: TRBJ2-1
CDR3 protein: CASTSGLASEQFF

D gene: TRBD1
V gene: TRBV4-1
J gene: TRBJ1-5
CDR3 protein: CASSQDQGVWDNNQPQHF

D gene: .
V gene: TRBV30
J gene: TRBJ1-2
CDR3 protein: CAWSPQSTEGYTF

D gene: TRBD2
V gene: TRBV2
J gene: TRBJ2-1
CDR3 protein: CASGGDYYEQFF

D gene: TRBD2
V gene: TRBV19
J gene: TRBJ2-6
CDR3 protein: CASSIDQSLAGVAGANVLTF

D gene: .
V gene: TRBV5-4
J gene: TRBJ1-1
CDR3 protein: CASSPTRGGTEAFF

D gene: .
V gene: TRBV5-6
J gene: TRBJ1-5
CDR3 protein: CASSLGSGLNQPQHF

D gene: .
V gene: TRBV6-5
J gene: TRBJ2-1
CDR3 protein: CASSYGTGYEQFF

D gene: .
V gene: TRBV4-1
J gene: TRBJ1-1
CDR3 protein: CASSQTTGDTEAFF

D gene: .
V gene: TRBV27
J gene: TRBJ2-7
CDR3 protein: CASSPIIRNHEQYF

D gene: TRBD1
V gene: TRBV5-6
J gene: TRBJ1-1
CDR3 protein: CASSVDRGTEAFF

D gene: TRBD2
V gene: TRBV5-1
J gene: TRBJ2-1
CDR3 protein: CASSLRTSGRAQYNEQFF

D gene: TRBD1
V gene: TRBV30
J gene: TRBJ2-7
CDR3 protein: CAWSGGRGRPSYEQYF

D gene: TRBD1
V gene: TRBV30
J gene: TRBJ1-2
CDR3 protein: CAELRGGVRNYGYTF

D gene: TRBD1
V gene: TRBV5-6
J gene: TRBJ1-1
CDR3 protein: CASTVLGTGTMNTEAFF

D gene: TRBD2
V gene: TRBV30
J gene: TRBJ2-7
CDR3 protein: CAWSKLAGGPYEQYF

D gene: .
V gene: TRBV2
J gene: TRBJ2-5
CDR3 protein: CASRAQETQYF

D gene: TRBD2
V gene: TRBV9
J gene: TRBJ2-1
CDR3 protein: CASSVGVSGGQDEQFF

D gene: .
V gene: TRBV29-1
J gene: TRBJ1-1
CDR3 protein: CSALGRGNTEAFF

D gene: .
V gene: TRBV30
J gene: TRBJ2-3
CDR3 protein: CAWSLRGAFTDTQYF

D gene: .
V gene: TRBV14
J gene: TRBJ1-4
CDR3 protein: CASSRSLRGRGLEKLFF

D gene: .
V gene: TRBV7-9
J gene: TRBJ2-7
CDR3 protein: CSSSFLYEQYF

D gene: .
V gene: TRBV7-9
J gene: TRBJ2-1
CDR3 protein: CASSLRVAYNEQFF

D gene: .
V gene: TRBV6-5
J gene: TRBJ1-6
CDR3 protein: CASSYRGDSPLHF

D gene: TRBD2
V gene: TRBV7-2
J gene: TRBJ2-5
CDR3 protein: CASSFTSGGSETQYF

D gene: TRBD1
V gene: TRBV6-6
J gene: TRBJ1-5
CDR3 protein: CASREGGRQGRQPQHF

D gene: .
V gene: TRBV28
J gene: TRBJ1-4
CDR3 protein: CASKGGNEKLFF

D gene: .
V gene: TRBV9
J gene: TRBJ2-5
CDR3 protein: CASSVVAGVTGETQYF

D gene: .
V gene: TRBV6-5
J gene: TRBJ1-3
CDR3 protein: CASSYAGVSGNTIYF

D gene: .
V gene: TRBV19
J gene: TRBJ2-1
CDR3 protein: CASSILRDQFF

D gene: TRBD1
V gene: TRBV5-4
J gene: TRBJ2-1
CDR3 protein: CAIGGLHNNEQFF

D gene: TRBD2
V gene: TRBV5-1
J gene: TRBJ2-1
CDR3 protein: CASFARPLAGVEQFF

D gene: .
V gene: TRBV11-2
J gene: TRBJ2-7
CDR3 protein: CASSSLLEQYF

D gene: .
V gene: TRBV11-2
J gene: TRBJ2-2
CDR3 protein: CASSPVTGFAGELFF

D gene: .
V gene: TRBV7-9
J gene: TRBJ1-1
CDR3 protein: CSSSLPGTEAFF

D gene: .
V gene: TRBV25-1
J gene: TRBJ1-6
CDR3 protein: CASTPGADSPLHF

D gene: .
V gene: TRBV19
J gene: TRBJ2-5
CDR3 protein: CASSMAQGETQYF

D gene: .
V gene: TRBV11-2
J gene: TRBJ1-1
CDR3 protein: CASSIAAFGTFF

D gene: .
V gene: TRBV5-4
J gene: TRBJ2-2
CDR3 protein: CASSLGTEPPTGELFF

D gene: .
V gene: TRBV6-5
J gene: TRBJ1-6
CDR3 protein: CASRQDPNSPLHF